This TCR beta chain derives from a study of blood T cell repertoires in COVID-19. Recruits, aged roughly 18 to 90 years, lived in roughly 22 US areas. Cohorts were based on clinical histories the participants reported. Either two negative PCRs, clearance, or symptom resolution qualified Cohort 3 donors as recovered. Clones were read by immunoSEQ multiplex PCR, and TCRdb kept only the in-frame ones, dropping some. Of about 270,000 clones in the sample, 85% to 90% were seen once. The CDR3 has 14 amino acids. The V and J ends lost 4 bases and 1 base respectively, with 11 bases between them. Germline V gene sequence: CDR1 SGHRS, CDR2 YFSETQ.

This receptor was taken from a woman aged 55-75 years who had recovered from COVID-19. Input material: PBMCs or T cells enriched from blood (not recorded which). The rearrangement links TRBV5-1 to TRBJ1-2; D is unclear. DNA for the CDR3: TGCGCCAGCAGCGCTTTAGCCAGTAACTATGGCTACACCTTC. This encodes CASSALASNYGYTF.